Following are 5 T cell receptor beta chains from one sample sequenced in a study of T cells after yellow fever vaccination. TCRdb ran MiXCR on the 5' RACE reads and lists one entry per CDR3 protein. The table has some 350,000 distinct CDR3 sequences, about 9.5% seen once. The sample in question was PBMCs, obtained on the day of the first yellow fever vaccination. The receptors were gathered from a man between 18 and 35 years old who received the YFV17D yellow fever vaccine.

The rearrangement joins TRBV4-1 to TRBJ2-5, with D perhaps matching TRBD2 (5 bases). CDR1 is MGHRA, CDR2 YSYEKL, per germline. The ends were cut back, 0 bases at V and 0 bases at J, with 14 bases in the middle. The CDR3 has 17 amino acids. In DNA form, the CDR3 reads TGCGCCAGCAGCCAAGATAGGGAGAGGGTGTACCAAGAGACCCAGTACTTC. Its translation: CASSQDRERVYQETQYF.

This clonotype was found a few times. The chain recombines TRBV18 with TRBJ1-1, with a possible D match to TRBD1 (6 bases). Germline V gene sequence: CDR1 KGHSH, CDR2 LQKENI. Trimming cost V 7 bases and J 1 base, with 13 bases left between them. CDR3 size: 14 residues. DNA of the CDR3: TGTGCCAGCTTTCGGACAGCTACGAACACTGAAGCTTTCTTT. Its translation is CASFRTATNTEAFF.

The V call is TRBV6-2 or TRBV6-3, the J call TRBJ1-5; 7 positions agree with TRBD1. CDR1 MNHEY and CDR2 SVGEGT come from the germline V gene. The CDR3 loop spans 17 amino acids. V was pared by 4 bases and J by 6 bases, with 15 bases of the junction left unmatched. The CDR3 DNA reads as TGTGCCAGCAGTTCCATCCACCAGGGGGGGATTCGTCAGCCCCAGCATTTT. This encodes CASSSIHQGGIRQPQHF.

Only a few counts were recorded for this clonotype. This chain connects TRBV5-1 to TRBJ1-1; 8 bases map to TRBD1. The J segment lost 3 bases and the V segment lost 6 bases, leaving 10 bases of the junction unmatched. Germline CDR1 and CDR2: SGHRS and YFSETQ. This CDR3 has 15 residues. DNA for the CDR3: TGCGCCAGCACCTGGACAGGGTCCGTGGACACTGAAGCTTTCTTT. This encodes CASTWTGSVDTEAFF.

This clonotype was counted ten times or more. The V gene is TRBV7-9, the J gene TRBJ2-5, with D possibly matching TRBD1 (6 bases). This CDR3 region has 14 residues. Looked up from germline, CDR1 is SEHNR and CDR2 is FQNEAQ (reference sequence). V was shortened by 4 bases and J by 0 bases, with 9 bases between the two germline ends. The CDR3 sequence: CASSSGTYQETQYF. The CDR3, as DNA: TGTGCCAGCAGCTCCGGGACATACCAAGAGACCCAGTACTTC. Variable domain in full (rest from reference TRBV7-9 and TRBJ2-5): DTGVSQNPRHKITKRGQNVTFRCDPISEHNRLYWYRQTLGQGPEFLTYFQNEAQLEKSRLLSDRFSAERPKGSFSTLEIQRTEQGDSAMYLCASSSGTYQETQYFGPGTRLLVL.